This T cell receptor (beta chain) was sequenced during a study of T cell changes during pregnancy in multiple sclerosis. Measured with immunoSEQ multiplex PCR; TCRdb has only the in-frame clones, and not every one. The sample comprises 40,000 to 55,000 clones, around 92% of which are singletons, and around 0.74% rests with the top ten. Source: CD4+ T cells from peripheral blood mononuclear cells, taken in the third trimester of pregnancy. This receptor was obtained from a female donor with multiple sclerosis, enrolled in a pregnancy study.

The CDR3 DNA is TGTGCCAGCAGTTCGCCGGGACAGGGGCTCTACGAGCAGTACTTC. This translates into CASSSPGQGLYEQYF. The chain links TRBV6-5 to TRBJ2-7; 10 nucleotides match TRBD1. This CDR3 comprises 15 residues. The V and J ends lost 4 bases and 3 bases, in that order; junction bases with no gene match: 6. CDR1 is MNHEY and CDR2 is SVGAGI in the germline V gene.